These 23 T cell receptor beta chains share one sample of origin, sequenced in a study of blood T cells in healthy people across ages. The use of a sample-barcoded 5' primer and a J-beta primer mix characterized a second PCR of about 6 to 12 cycles. TCRdb independently ran MiXCR on the 5' RACE reads; one entry per CDR3 protein. This table has more than 1 million distinct CDR3 sequences, 40% to 55% appearing once. Specimen: blood. These receptors were obtained from a woman in her sixties or seventies in good health.

This clonotype appeared a few times. V is TRBV9 and J is TRBJ2-5; a possible D gene is TRBD1 (5 bases). CDR1 is SGDLS and CDR2 is YYNGEE in the germline V gene. The CDR3 contains 14 residues. V lost 1 base and J lost 1, with 8 bases in between. DNA of the CDR3: TGTGCCAGCAGCGTACTCGACAGCCAAGAGACCCAGTACTTC. This gives the protein CASSVLDSQETQYF.

In this sample, this clonotype turned up a few times. Here the CDR3 DNA reads TGTGCCAGCAGCCTGGTTGGACTAGCCTTCGAGCAGTACTTC. Translated, it gives CASSLVGLAFEQYF. J is TRBJ2-7 and V is TRBV7-9; 8 positions agree with TRBD2. This CDR3 has 14 residues. V was clipped by 5 bases and J by 6 bases; unmatched bases: 9. Germline V CDR1 and CDR2: SEHNR, FQNEAQ (reference sequence).

Remarks on this clonotype: This could be a read error, since a much larger clone is one nucleotide away. This is likely a read error, given that the CDR3 carries no conserved phenylalanine or tryptophan at its end. The chain has TRBV29-1 and TRBJ2-5; 8 nucleotides align to TRBD1. The CDR3 is 13 amino acids. Losses at the gene ends were 7 bases for V and 11 bases for J; bases not matched to a gene: 15. CDR1 SQVTM and CDR2 ANQGSEA come from the germline V gene. The CDR3 nucleotides read TGCAGCGGTACCGGGACAGGAACGGCCGGGCAGTACCTC. Translated: CSGTGTGTAGQYL.

The rearrangement uses TRBV6-5 and TRBJ1-2; TRBD1 agrees at 10 bases. The ends lost 2 bases at V and 5 bases at J; junction bases unmatched: 11. Looked up from germline, CDR1 is MNHEY and CDR2 is SVGAGI. This CDR3 region has 17 residues. The CDR3 spells CASSYTRQGAVGYGYTF. The CDR3 nucleotides read TGTGCCAGCAGTTACACAAGACAGGGGGCGGTGGGTTATGGCTACACCTTC.

The chain combines TRBV10-3 with TRBJ2-1; a weak D match, TRBD1 (5 bases). V was trimmed by 7 bases and J by 3 bases, leaving 7 bases between them. Germline V gene sequence: CDR1 ENHRY, CDR2 SYGVKD. The CDR3 is 12 residues long. As DNA, the CDR3 is TGTGCCATCATGGACAACTACAATGAGCAGTTCTTC. It yields the protein CAIMDNYNEQFF.

CDR3 sequence: CSVSRDEPFTEAFF. The CDR3 DNA follows: TGCAGTGTAAGCAGGGATGAGCCCTTCACTGAAGCTTTCTTT. This sequence joins TRBV20-1 and TRBJ1-1; D may be TRBD1 (5 bases). Germline CDR1 is DFQATT and CDR2 is SNEGSKA (reference sequence). V shed 7 bases and J shed 4 bases, with 19 bases lying between them. The CDR3 is 14 residues long.

This sequence joins TRBV3-1 and TRBJ2-3; no clear D gene. Trimming left V 1 base short and J 7 bases short, with 6 bases between. Germline V gene data show CDR1 as LGHDT and CDR2 as YNNKEL (reference sequence). CDR3 length equals 12 residues. CDR3 amino acids: CASSQVPNTQYF. CDR3 DNA: TGTGCCAGCAGCCAAGTACCCAATACGCAGTATTTT.

This clonotype appeared many times. This chain links TRBV13 with TRBJ2-7; D is undetermined. Germline assignment: CDR1 PRHDT and CDR2 FYEKMQ (reference sequence). The CDR3 has 12 amino acids. With 4 bases removed from V and 1 base from J, the gap between germline ends came to 5 bases. CDR3 coding DNA: TGTGCCAGCAGCTCCAATTCCTACGAGCAGTACTTC. Translation gives CASSSNSYEQYF.

V is TRBV6-5 and J is TRBJ1-2; no definite D call. The CDR3 totals 15 residues. The germline V gene has CDR1 MNHEY and CDR2 SVGAGI. The ends were cut back, 6 bases at V and 3 bases at J, with 17 bases in the middle. In DNA, the CDR3 is TGTGCCAGCAGACGATCCAGGTACCGGGACTATGGCTACACCTTC. This codes for CASRRSRYRDYGYTF.

In its sample, this clonotype was seen a few times. The chain uses TRBV28 and TRBJ2-7; TRBD1 matches at 7 bases. The CDR3 contains 13 residues. CDR1 is MDHEN, CDR2 SYDVKM, per germline. J gave up 3 bases and V 3 bases, and 2 bases lay outside the gene matches. In nucleotides, the CDR3 is TGTGCCAGCAGTTTCCAGGGGGTCTACGAGCAGTACTTC. It is translated as CASSFQGVYEQYF.

The chain uses TRBV7-9 and TRBJ1-2; D gene uncertain. CDR1 is SEHNR and CDR2 is FQNEAQ in the germline V gene (reference sequence). The CDR3 extends over 15 amino acids. V was cut by 0 bases and J by 7 bases, with 15 bases left in between. CDR3 DNA sequence: TGTGCCAGCAGCTTAGCGAATGTGGCCGGAGGTGGCTACACCTTC. Amino acid sequence: CASSLANVAGGGYTF.

As concerns this clonotype: This may arise from a read error, as a much more abundant clone is one base away. The chain uses TRBV20-1 and TRBJ2-6; D possibly corresponds to TRBD1 (5 bases). CDR1 DFQATT and CDR2 SNEGSKA come from the germline V gene (reference sequence). The CDR3 spans 16 residues. CDR3 protein: CSVPTDGSSGTNVLTF. The CDR3 DNA is TGCAGTGTGCCGACAGACGGATCCTCTGGGACCAACGTCCTGACTTTC.

This rearrangement joins TRBV9 to TRBJ1-1; D may be TRBD1 (6 bases). The CDR3 consists of 15 residues. The germline gives CDR1 SGDLS, CDR2 YYNGEE. V lost 0 bases and J 5 bases, leaving 14 bases between the germline ends. The CDR3 is CASSVVTGSKTEAFF. In DNA, the CDR3 is TGTGCCAGCAGCGTAGTTACAGGGAGTAAAACTGAAGCTTTCTTT.

The chain couples TRBV11-2 to TRBJ2-7, with D perhaps TRBD2 (5 bases). CDR1 is SGHAT, CDR2 FQNNGV, per germline. Trimming removed 6 bases at V and 10 bases at J, with 16 bases between. There are 12 residues in the CDR3. Here the CDR3 reads CASSFFEEAQYF. CDR3 bases: TGTGCCAGCAGTTTTTTCGAGGAGGCTCAGTACTTC.

The chain links TRBV29-1 to TRBJ2-7, with 10 bases lining up with TRBD1. V was clipped by 7 bases and J by 4 bases; unmatched bases: 10. Germline CDR1 SQVTM, CDR2 ANQGSEA. This CDR3 has 14 amino acids. CDR3 sequence (DNA): TGCAGCGCTACCGGACAGGGGGTGGGGTACGAGCAGTACTTC. This encodes CSATGQGVGYEQYF.

The chain carries TRBV14 and TRBJ2-3, with D possibly being TRBD2 (6 bases). V lost 1 base to trimming and J lost 4 bases, with 18 bases between them. The CDR3 length is 17 residues. Looked up from germline, CDR1 is SGHDN and CDR2 is FVKESK. The CDR3 DNA follows: TGTGCCAGCAGCCAAGGCAAGACTAGATACTTCCCAGATACGCAGTATTTT. Protein sequence: CASSQGKTRYFPDTQYF. Combining the CDR3 with reference TRBV14 and TRBJ2-3 gives the whole variable domain EAGVTQFPSHSVIEKGQTVTLRCDPISGHDNLYWYRRVMGKEIKFLLHFVKESKQDESGMPNNRFLAERTGGTYSTLKVQPAELEDSGVYFCASSQGKTRYFPDTQYFGPGTRLTVL.

The sample holds a few counts of this clonotype. V gene TRBV12-5 combines with J gene TRBJ2-1, with 11 bases identical to TRBD2. Germline loops: CDR1 LGHNT, CDR2 FRNRAP. The CDR3 extends over 16 amino acids. Losses at the gene ends were 0 bases for V and 3 bases for J; bases not matched to a gene: 1. The CDR3 DNA sequence: TGTGCTAGTGGTTTGGTAGGGACTAGCGGCTACAATGAGCAGTTCTTC. Translating it yields CASGLVGTSGYNEQFF.

V is TRBV9 and J is TRBJ2-4, with D possibly matching TRBD1 (5 bases). The J call may be wrong; the DNA end is better matched by TRBJ2-7. CDR1 and CDR2 (germline): SGDLS, YYNGEE. CDR3 length equals 14 residues. DNA of the CDR3: TGTGCCAGCAGCGTATTCGAGACAGTTTACGAGCAGTACTTC. It encodes CASSVFETVYEQYF.

There are a few counts of this clonotype. This chain links TRBV29-1 with TRBJ2-1; D is uncertain. Germline CDR1 and CDR2: SQVTM and ANQGSEA. This CDR3 is 16 amino acids long. V lost 3 bases and J 5 bases, leaving 20 bases between the germline ends. CDR3 coding DNA: TGCAGCGTTGAGGTAGGTTCCGTGTCCAGGAACAATGAGCAGTTCTTC. It encodes CSVEVGSVSRNNEQFF.

The chain carries TRBV12-3 or TRBV12-4 and TRBJ1-2; a weak D match, TRBD1 (5 bases). The CDR3 covers 15 residues. Between the trimmed V and J ends, which lost 3 bases and 8 bases, there was a span of 19 bases. The chain's CDR3 is CASSLVEGRRGGYTF. DNA for the CDR3: TGTGCCAGCAGTTTGGTCGAGGGCCGGAGGGGCGGCTACACCTTC.

This clonotype was observed a handful of times. This rearrangement joins TRBV5-1 to TRBJ2-1; 10 bases are a match to TRBD2. V dropped 4 bases and J dropped 9; count of bases not matched to a gene: 10. The V gene's germline CDR1 is SGHRS and CDR2 YFSETQ. The CDR3 is 15 residues long. Here the CDR3 reads CASSLGSGRATEQFF. Here the CDR3 DNA reads TGCGCCAGCAGCCTGGGGAGCGGGAGGGCCACTGAGCAGTTCTTC.

The gene calls are TRBV18 and TRBJ2-5; no definite D call. Looked up from germline, CDR1 is KGHSH and CDR2 is LQKENI. The germline V and J ends were trimmed by 1 base and 3 bases, with 12 bases remaining between them. The CDR3 totals 15 residues. The chain's CDR3 is CASSPLSGLEETQYF. The CDR3 nucleotides read TGTGCCAGCTCACCACTAAGTGGCTTAGAAGAGACCCAGTACTTC. The full variable domain, rest sourced from reference TRBV18 and TRBJ2-5, is NAGVMQNPRHLVRRRGQEARLRCSPMKGHSHVYWYRQLPEEGLKFMVYLQKENIIDESGMPKERFSAEFPKEGPSILRIQQVVRGDSAAYFCASSPLSGLEETQYFGPGTRLLVL.

This chain connects TRBV5-1 to TRBJ2-1; D gene unclear. Germline V gene lookup returns CDR1 SGHRS and CDR2 YFSETQ. The CDR3 has 15 residues. Between the trimmed V and J ends, which lost 0 bases and 3 bases, there was a span of 10 bases. The CDR3 DNA reads TGCGCCAGCAGCTTGGTCTCATCTAACTACAATGAGCAGTTCTTC. It is translated as CASSLVSSNYNEQFF.